Listed below are T cell receptor beta chains from one sample, sequenced in a study of blood T cell repertoires in COVID-19. Here immunoSEQ multiplex PCR was the method, and the copy in TCRdb shows in-frame clones only, minus some. This repertoire shows roughly 200,000 clones, 87% found once; its top ten account for about 6.2%. Source material: peripheral blood. Every receptor here comes from a man between 60 and 75 years old who had recovered from COVID-19. CDR3s include the opening cysteine and the closing phenylalanine or tryptophan. A D gene is named only where the DNA matches it firmly. Clone size, where shown, is once, few, many, or a class for clones that have expanded.

D	J	size	V	length	CDR3	DNA
TRBD2	TRBJ2-5	.	TRBV5-1	17	CASSRGLAGGDGETQYF	TGCGCCAGCAGCAGGGGACTAGCGGGAGGGGATGGAGAGACCCAGTACTTC
TRBD1	TRBJ2-3	.	TRBV7-2	14	CASSPEGQGAWKRF	TGTGCCAGCAGCCCAGAGGGACAGGGGGCTTGGAAGAGATTT
.	TRBJ1-2	.	TRBV7-2	14	CASSPPGQRNGYTF	TGTGCCAGCAGCCCCCCAGGACAGCGGAATGGCTACACCTTC
.	TRBJ1-5	.	TRBV9	13	CASSVGGSGSQHF	TGTGCCAGCAGCGTAGGAGGTTCTGGGTCCCAGCATTTT
.	TRBJ1-3	few	TRBV6-5	15	CASSYHGRSGNTIYF	TGTGCCAGCAGTTACCATGGGAGGTCTGGAAACACCATATATTTT
.	TRBJ2-5	.	TRBV11-3	13	CASSLGGVETQYF	TGTGCCAGCAGCTTAGGCGGAGTAGAGACCCAGTACTTC
TRBD1	TRBJ2-1	.	TRBV5-1	14	CASSPGQPNNEQFF	TGCGCCAGCAGCCCGGGACAGCCCAATAATGAGCAGTTCTTC
TRBD2	TRBJ2-5	.	TRBV10-1	15	CASSRVAGAGETQYF	TGCGCCAGCAGTCGGGTAGCGGGAGCCGGGGAGACCCAGTACTTC
.	TRBJ2-3	once	TRBV21-1	18	CASSTTGGSGKVTDTQYF	TGTGCCAGCAGTACAACTGGCGGGAGTGGAAAAGTCACAGATACGCAGTATTTT
.	TRBJ2-7	once	TRBV21-1	14	CASSRRLRGYEQYF	TGTGCCAGCAGCAGGCGTTTACGAGGCTACGAGCAGTACTTC
.	TRBJ2-7	once	TRBV4-1	15	CASSQDGAGTYEQYF	TGCGCCAGCAGCCAAGACGGTGCGGGGACCTACGAGCAGTACTTC
.	TRBJ2-3	.	TRBV28	15	CAPNGDSPSTDTQYF	TGTGCCCCGAACGGGGACTCACCCTCCACAGATACGCAGTATTTT
TRBD2	TRBJ2-1	.	TRBV3-1/TRBV3-2	13	CASSQEEWTSLFF	TGTGCCAGCAGCCAAGAGGAGTGGACTAGTCTTTTCTTC
.	TRBJ2-3	.	TRBV7-3	14	CASSLRWTADTQYF	TGTGCCAGCAGCTTACGGTGGACAGCCGATACGCAGTATTTT
TRBD1	TRBJ1-4	once	TRBV5-4	16	CASSPGQGLTNEKLFF	TGTGCCAGCAGCCCGGGACAGGGATTAACTAATGAAAAACTGTTTTTT
TRBD1	TRBJ1-6	.	TRBV18	15	CASSPTGQGLSPLHF	TGTGCCAGCTCACCTACGGGACAGGGGCTCTCACCCCTCCACTTT
.	TRBJ2-3	few	TRBV7-7	13	CASSLSDTDTQYF	TGTGCCAGCAGCCTCTCAGACACAGATACGCAGTATTTT
TRBD1	TRBJ2-2	.	TRBV3-1/TRBV3-2	15	CASMRLQGIAGELFF	TGTGCCAGCATGAGGTTACAGGGGATCGCCGGGGAGCTGTTTTTT
.	TRBJ1-5	.	TRBV25-1	13	CASSGVGGQPQHF	TGTGCCAGCAGTGGAGTCGGGGGACAGCCCCAGCATTTT
.	TRBJ1-2	.	TRBV19	14	CASSIGNGEYGYTF	TGTGCCAGTAGTATAGGTAACGGAGAATATGGCTACACCTTC
TRBD2	TRBJ2-7	.	TRBV3-1/TRBV3-2	17	CASSPWEASGSPAEQYF	TGTGCCAGCAGCCCCTGGGAGGCTAGCGGGAGTCCCGCCGAGCAGTACTTC
.	TRBJ1-6	.	TRBV5-8	14	CASSLARGGSPLHF	TGTGCCAGCAGCTTAGCCAGGGGCGGCTCACCCCTCCACTTT
.	TRBJ1-1	.	TRBV5-4	15	CASSPPVGSGTEAFF	TGTGCCAGCAGCCCCCCCGTGGGCTCCGGCACTGAAGCTTTCTTT
TRBD2	TRBJ2-4	once	TRBV24-1	16	CATVFGGAAAKNIQYF	TGTGCCACCGTCTTCGGGGGGGCTGCGGCCAAAAACATTCAGTACTTC
.	TRBJ1-4	once	TRBV5-1	13	CASSLVQNEKLFF	TGCGCCAGCAGCTTGGTACAGAATGAAAAACTGTTTTTT
.	TRBJ2-1	.	TRBV28	15	CASTSLLVGGNEQFF	TGTGCCAGCACCTCCTTGCTGGTGGGAGGCAATGAGCAGTTCTTC
.	TRBJ2-5	few	TRBV7-2	14	CASSLGQYQETQYF	TGTGCCAGCAGCTTAGGACAATACCAAGAGACCCAGTACTTC
TRBD2	TRBJ2-1	.	TRBV7-7	14	CASSLASSGREQFF	TGTGCCAGCAGCTTAGCTAGTAGCGGGAGGGAGCAGTTCTTC
.	TRBJ1-2	.	TRBV3-1/TRBV3-2	18	CASSSLFRGLRPNYGYTF	TGTGCCAGCAGCAGCCTTTTTAGGGGTTTGCGGCCTAACTATGGCTACACCTTC
.	TRBJ1-6	.	TRBV3-1/TRBV3-2	16	CASSHDLVSYNSPLHF	TGTGCCAGCAGCCATGACTTGGTTTCCTATAATTCACCCCTCCACTTT
TRBD1	TRBJ1-1	.	TRBV7-2	17	CASTSSGPSGGYTEAFF	TGTGCCAGCACCTCATCGGGACCCTCAGGGGGATACACTGAAGCTTTCTTT
.	TRBJ1-3	.	TRBV7-6	16	CASSLATGVSGNTIYF	TGTGCCAGCAGCTTAGCTACAGGAGTCTCTGGAAACACCATATATTTT